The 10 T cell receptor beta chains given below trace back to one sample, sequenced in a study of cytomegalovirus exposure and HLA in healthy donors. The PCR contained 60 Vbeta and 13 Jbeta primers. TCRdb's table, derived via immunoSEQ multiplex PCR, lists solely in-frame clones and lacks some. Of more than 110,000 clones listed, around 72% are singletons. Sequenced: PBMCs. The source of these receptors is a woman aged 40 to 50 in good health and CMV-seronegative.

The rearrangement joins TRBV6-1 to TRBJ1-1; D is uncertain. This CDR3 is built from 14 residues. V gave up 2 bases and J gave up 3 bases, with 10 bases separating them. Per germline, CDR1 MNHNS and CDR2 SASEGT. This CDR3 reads CASSETGDHTEAFF. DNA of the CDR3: TGTGCCAGCAGTGAAACCGGGGATCACACTGAAGCTTTCTTT.

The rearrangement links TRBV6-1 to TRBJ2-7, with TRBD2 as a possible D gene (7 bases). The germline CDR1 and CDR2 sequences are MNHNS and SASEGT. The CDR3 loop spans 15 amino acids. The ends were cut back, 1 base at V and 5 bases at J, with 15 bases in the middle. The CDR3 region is CASSEEGDYWDEQYF. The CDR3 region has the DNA TGTGCCAGCAGTGAAGAGGGGGACTACTGGGACGAGCAGTACTTC.

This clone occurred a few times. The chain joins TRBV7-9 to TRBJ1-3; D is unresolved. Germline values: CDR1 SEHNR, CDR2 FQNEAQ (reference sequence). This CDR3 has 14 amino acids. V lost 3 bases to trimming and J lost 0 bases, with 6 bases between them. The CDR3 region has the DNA TGTGCCAGCAGCTTCTACCCCTCTGGAAACACCATATATTTT. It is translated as CASSFYPSGNTIYF.

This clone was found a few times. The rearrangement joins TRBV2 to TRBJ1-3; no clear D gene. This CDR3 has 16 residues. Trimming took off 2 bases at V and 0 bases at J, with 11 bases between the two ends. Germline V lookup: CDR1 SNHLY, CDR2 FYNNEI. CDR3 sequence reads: CASSENLGSSGNTIYF. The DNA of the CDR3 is TGTGCCAGCAGTGAAAACTTAGGGAGCTCTGGAAACACCATATATTTT.

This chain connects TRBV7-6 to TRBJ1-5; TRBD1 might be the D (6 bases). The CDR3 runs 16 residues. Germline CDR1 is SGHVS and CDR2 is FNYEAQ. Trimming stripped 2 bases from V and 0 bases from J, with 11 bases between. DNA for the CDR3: TGTGCCAGCAGCTTACAGACAGGCAATAGCAATCAGCCCCAGCATTTT. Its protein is CASSLQTGNSNQPQHF.

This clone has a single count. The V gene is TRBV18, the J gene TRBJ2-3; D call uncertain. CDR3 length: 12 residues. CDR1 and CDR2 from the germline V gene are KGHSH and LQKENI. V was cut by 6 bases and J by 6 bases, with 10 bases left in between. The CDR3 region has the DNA TGTGCCAGCTCCCAGGCCACCGATACGCAGTATTTT. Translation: CASSQATDTQYF.

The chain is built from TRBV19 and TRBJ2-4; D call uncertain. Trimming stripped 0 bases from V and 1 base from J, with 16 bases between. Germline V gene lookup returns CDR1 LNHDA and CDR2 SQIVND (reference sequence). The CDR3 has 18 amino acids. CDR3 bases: TGTGCCAGTAGTATAGAGGCAGGCTACTCTGAGGCCAAAAACATTCAGTACTTC. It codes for CASSIEAGYSEAKNIQYF.

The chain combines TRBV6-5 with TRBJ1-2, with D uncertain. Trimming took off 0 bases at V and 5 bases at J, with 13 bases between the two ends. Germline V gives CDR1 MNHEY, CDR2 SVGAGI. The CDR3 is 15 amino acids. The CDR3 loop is CASSYSHTDFYGYTF. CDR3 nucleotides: TGTGCCAGCAGTTACTCGCATACAGATTTTTATGGCTACACCTTC.

CDR3 coding DNA: TGTGCCAGCACCCCGGGGAGGTATCAGCCCCAGCATTTT. This codes for CASTPGRYQPQHF. The chain recombines TRBV28 with TRBJ1-5; D remains unclear. From germline, CDR1 is MDHEN and CDR2 SYDVKM. The CDR3 has 13 residues. Trimming took 7 bases from V and 5 from J, leaving 12 bases between them.

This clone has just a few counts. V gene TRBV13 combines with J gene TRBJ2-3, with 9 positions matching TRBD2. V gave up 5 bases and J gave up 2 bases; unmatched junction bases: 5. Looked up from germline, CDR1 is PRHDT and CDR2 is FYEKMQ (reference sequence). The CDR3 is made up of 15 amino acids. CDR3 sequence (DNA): TGTGCCAGCAGCAATAGACTAGCGGTCACAGATACGCAGTATTTT. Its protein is CASSNRLAVTDTQYF.